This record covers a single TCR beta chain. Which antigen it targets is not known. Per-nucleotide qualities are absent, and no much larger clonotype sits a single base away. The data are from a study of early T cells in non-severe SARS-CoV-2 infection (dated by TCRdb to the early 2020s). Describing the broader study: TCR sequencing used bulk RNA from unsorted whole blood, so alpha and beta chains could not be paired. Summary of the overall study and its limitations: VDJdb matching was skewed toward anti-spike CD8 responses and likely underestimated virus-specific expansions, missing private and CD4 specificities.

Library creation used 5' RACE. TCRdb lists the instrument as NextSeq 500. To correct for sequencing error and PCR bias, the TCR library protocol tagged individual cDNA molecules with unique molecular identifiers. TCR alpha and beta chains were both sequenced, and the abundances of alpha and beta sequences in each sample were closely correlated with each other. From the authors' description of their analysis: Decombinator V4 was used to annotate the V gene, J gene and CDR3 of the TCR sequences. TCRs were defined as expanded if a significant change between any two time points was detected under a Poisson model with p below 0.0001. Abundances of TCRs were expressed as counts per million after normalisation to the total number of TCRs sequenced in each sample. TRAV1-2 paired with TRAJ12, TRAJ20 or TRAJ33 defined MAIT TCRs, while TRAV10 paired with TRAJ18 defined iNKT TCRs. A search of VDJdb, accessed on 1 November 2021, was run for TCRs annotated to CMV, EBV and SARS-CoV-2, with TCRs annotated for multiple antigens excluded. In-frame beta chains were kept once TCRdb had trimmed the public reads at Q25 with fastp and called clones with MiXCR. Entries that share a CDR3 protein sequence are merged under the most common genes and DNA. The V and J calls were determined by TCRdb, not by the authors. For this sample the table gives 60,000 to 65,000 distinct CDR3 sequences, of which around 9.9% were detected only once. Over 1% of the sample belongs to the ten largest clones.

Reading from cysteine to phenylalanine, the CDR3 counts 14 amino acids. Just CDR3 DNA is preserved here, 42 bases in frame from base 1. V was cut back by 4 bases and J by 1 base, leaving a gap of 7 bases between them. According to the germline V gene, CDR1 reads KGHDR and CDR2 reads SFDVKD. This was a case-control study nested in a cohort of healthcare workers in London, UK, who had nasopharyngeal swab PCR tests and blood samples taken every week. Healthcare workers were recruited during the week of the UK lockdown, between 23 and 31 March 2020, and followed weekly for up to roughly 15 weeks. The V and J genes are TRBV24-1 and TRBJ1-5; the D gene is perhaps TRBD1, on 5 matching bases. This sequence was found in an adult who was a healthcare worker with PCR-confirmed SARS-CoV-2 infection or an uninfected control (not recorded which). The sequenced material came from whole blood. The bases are TGTGCCACCAGTGAGGGGGTCAGCAATCAGCCCCAGCATTTT. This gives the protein CATSEGVSNQPQHF.